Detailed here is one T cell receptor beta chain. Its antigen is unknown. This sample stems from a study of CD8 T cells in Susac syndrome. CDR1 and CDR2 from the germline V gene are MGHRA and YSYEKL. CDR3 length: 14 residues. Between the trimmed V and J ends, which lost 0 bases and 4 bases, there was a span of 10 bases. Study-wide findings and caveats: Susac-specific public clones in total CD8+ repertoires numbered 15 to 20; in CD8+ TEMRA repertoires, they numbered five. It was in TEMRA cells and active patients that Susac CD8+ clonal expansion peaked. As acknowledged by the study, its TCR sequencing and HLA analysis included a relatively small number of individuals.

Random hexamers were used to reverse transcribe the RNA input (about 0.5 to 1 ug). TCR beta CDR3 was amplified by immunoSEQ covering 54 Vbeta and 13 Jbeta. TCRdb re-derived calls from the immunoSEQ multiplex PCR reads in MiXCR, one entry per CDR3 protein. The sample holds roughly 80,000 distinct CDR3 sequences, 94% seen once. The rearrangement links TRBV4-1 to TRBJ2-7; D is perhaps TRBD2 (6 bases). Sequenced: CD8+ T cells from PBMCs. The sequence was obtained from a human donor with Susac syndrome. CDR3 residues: CASSQDWRVYEQYF. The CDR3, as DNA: TGCGCCAGCAGCCAAGATTGGAGGGTGTACGAGCAGTACTTC.